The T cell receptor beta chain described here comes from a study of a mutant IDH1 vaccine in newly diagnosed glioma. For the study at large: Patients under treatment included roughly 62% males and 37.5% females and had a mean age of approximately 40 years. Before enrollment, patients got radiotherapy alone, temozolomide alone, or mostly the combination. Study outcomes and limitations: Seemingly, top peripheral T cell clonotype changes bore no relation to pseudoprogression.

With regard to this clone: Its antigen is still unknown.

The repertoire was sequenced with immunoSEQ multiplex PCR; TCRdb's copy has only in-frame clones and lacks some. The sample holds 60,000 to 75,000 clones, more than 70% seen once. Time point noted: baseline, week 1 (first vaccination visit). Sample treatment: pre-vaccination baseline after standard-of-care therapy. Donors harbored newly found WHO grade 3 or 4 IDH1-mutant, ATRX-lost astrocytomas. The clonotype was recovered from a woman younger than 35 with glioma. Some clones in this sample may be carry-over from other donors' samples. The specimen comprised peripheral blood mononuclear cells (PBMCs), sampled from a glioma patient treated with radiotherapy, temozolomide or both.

The CDR3 DNA is TGTGCCAGCAGTTACAGGGTAGGCAATCAGCCCCAGCATTTT. This codes for CASSYRVGNQPQHF. This chain links TRBV6-7 with TRBJ1-5, with no clear D. TRBV6-7 is an ORF for which the function is uncertain. This CDR3 has 14 residues. Trimming pared 2 bases from V and 2 bases from J, leaving 7 bases between.